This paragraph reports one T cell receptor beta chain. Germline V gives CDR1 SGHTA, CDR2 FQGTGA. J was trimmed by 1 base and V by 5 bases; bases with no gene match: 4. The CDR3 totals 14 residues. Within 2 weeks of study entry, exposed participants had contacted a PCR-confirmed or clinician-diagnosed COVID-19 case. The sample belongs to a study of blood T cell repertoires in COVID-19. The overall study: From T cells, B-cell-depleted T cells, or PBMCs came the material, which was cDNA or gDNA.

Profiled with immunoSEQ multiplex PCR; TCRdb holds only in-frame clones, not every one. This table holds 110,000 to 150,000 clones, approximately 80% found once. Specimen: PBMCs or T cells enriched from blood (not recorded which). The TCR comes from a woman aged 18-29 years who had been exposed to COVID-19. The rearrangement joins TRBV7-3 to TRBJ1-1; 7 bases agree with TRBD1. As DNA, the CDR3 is TGTGCCAGCAGCCTGAACAGGGGGAACACTGAAGCTTTCTTT. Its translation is CASSLNRGNTEAFF.